The clone carrying this TCR beta chain was seen a handful of times. The source of the sample is a study of T-cell memory formation after mild COVID-19. There are 17 residues in the CDR3. With 3 bases clipped from V and 2 bases from J, the junction kept 9 bases outside the gene matches. Using its own MiXCR run on the 5' RACE reads, TCRdb lists one record per CDR3 protein. Among approximately 290,000 distinct CDR3 sequences, less than 20% were seen once, and the ten largest hold more than 20%. Source material: PBMCs or a T cell subset sorted from them (not recorded which). The sequence was obtained from a man younger than 35 who had mild COVID-19 (a few samples of this study predate the infection). Cell type and time point are not known. The chain uses TRBV12-3 or TRBV12-4 and TRBJ2-1, with 8 bases lining up with TRBD2. The CDR3 loop is CASSLLRSGGTYNEQFF. The DNA of the CDR3 is TGTGCCAGCAGTTTGCTGCGGAGCGGGGGAACCTACAATGAGCAGTTCTTC.